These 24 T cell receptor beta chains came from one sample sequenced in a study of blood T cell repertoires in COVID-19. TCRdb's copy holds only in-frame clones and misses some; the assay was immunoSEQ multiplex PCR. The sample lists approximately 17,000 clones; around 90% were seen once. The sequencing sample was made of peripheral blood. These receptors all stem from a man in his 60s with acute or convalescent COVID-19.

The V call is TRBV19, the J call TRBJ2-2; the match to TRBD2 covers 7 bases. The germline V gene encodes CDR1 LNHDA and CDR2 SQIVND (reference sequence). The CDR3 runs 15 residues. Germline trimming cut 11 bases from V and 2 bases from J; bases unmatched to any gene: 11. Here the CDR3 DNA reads TGTGCCGTAGGGCCAGGACTAGTCAACACCGGGGAGCTGTTTTTT. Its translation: CAVGPGLVNTGELFF.

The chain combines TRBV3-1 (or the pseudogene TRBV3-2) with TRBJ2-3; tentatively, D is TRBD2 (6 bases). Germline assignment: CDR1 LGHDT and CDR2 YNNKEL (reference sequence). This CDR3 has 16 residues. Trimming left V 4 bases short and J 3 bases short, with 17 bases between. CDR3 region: CASSLDIGGATDTQYF. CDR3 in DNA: TGTGCCAGCAGCCTCGATATAGGAGGGGCAACAGATACGCAGTATTTT.

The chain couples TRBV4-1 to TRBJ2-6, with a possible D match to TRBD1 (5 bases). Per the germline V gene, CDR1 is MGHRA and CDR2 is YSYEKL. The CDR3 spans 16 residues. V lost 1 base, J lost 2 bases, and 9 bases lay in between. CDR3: CASSQGPRAGANVLTF. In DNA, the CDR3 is TGCGCCAGCAGCCAAGGTCCCAGGGCTGGGGCCAACGTCCTGACTTTC.

The DNA for the CDR3 is TGTGCCAGCAGCCACCCGACAGGGGCTGAAGCTTTCTTT. This codes for CASSHPTGAEAFF. This chain links TRBV3-1 (or the pseudogene TRBV3-2) with TRBJ1-1; 8 bases are shared with TRBD1. Trimming took 3 bases from V and 6 from J; bases not matched to a gene: 3. CDR1 and CDR2 from the germline V gene are LGHDT and YNNKEL (reference sequence). This CDR3 comprises 13 residues.

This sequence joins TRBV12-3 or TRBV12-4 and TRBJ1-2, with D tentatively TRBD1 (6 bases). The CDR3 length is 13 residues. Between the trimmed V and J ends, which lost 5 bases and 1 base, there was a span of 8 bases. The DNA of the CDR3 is TGTGCCAGCAGTCGGACAGATAACTATGGCTACACCTTC. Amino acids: CASSRTDNYGYTF.

CDR3 protein: CASSLGSLRDEQYF. In DNA, the CDR3 is TGTGCCAGCAGCTTAGGAAGTCTACGGGACGAGCAGTACTTC. The rearrangement uses TRBV7-2 and TRBJ2-7; the D is unclear. CDR1 and CDR2 (germline): SGHTA, FQGNSA. The CDR3 runs to 14 residues. V lost 1 base and J 5 bases, leaving 12 bases between the germline ends.

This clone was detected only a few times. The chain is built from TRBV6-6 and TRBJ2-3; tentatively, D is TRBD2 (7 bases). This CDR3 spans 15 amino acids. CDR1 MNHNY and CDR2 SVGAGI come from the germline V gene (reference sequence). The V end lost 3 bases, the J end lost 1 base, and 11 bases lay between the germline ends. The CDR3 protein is CASSYGGGRTDTQYF. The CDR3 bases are TGTGCCAGCAGTTATGGCGGGGGCCGCACAGATACGCAGTATTTT.

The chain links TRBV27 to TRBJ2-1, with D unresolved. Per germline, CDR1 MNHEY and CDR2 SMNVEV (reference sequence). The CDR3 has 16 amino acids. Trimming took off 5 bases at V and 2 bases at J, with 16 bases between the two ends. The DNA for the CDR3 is TGTGCCAGCAGTCCTATTTGGGCTCCAACCTACAATGAGCAGTTCTTC. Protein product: CASSPIWAPTYNEQFF.

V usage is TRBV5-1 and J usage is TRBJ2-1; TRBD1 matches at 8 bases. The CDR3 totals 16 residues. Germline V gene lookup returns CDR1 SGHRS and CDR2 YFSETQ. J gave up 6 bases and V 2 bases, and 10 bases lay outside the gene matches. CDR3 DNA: TGCGCCAGCAGCTTAAGGACAGGGTTCCAGGGCAATGAGCAGTTCTTC. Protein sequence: CASSLRTGFQGNEQFF.

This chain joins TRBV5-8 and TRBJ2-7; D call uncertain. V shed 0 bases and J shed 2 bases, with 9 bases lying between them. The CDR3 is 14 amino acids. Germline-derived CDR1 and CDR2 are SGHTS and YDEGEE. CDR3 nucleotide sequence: TGTGCCAGCAGCTTGGTGGGCAGTACCTACGAGCAGTACTTC. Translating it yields CASSLVGSTYEQYF.

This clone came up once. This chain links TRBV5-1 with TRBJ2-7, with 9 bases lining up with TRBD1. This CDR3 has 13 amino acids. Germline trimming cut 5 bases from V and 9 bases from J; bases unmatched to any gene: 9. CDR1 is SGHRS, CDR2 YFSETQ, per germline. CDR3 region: CASRGDRALTQYF. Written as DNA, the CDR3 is TGCGCCAGCAGGGGGGACAGGGCACTAACGCAGTACTTC.

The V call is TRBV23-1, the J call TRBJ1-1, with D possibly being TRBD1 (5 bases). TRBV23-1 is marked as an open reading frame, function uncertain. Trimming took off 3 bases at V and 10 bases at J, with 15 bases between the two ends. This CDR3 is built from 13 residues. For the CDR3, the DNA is TGCGCCAGCAGTCATTGGGGAGGGCAGGGAGCTTTCTTT. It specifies CASSHWGGQGAFF.

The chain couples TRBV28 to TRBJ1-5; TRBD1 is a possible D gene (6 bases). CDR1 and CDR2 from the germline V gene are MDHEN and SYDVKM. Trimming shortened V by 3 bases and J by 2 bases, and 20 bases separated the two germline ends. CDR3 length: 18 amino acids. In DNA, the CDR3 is TGTGCCAGCAGTTTTAGCTCGGACAGAATAAGGGGCAATCAGCCCCAGCATTTT. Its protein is CASSFSSDRIRGNQPQHF.

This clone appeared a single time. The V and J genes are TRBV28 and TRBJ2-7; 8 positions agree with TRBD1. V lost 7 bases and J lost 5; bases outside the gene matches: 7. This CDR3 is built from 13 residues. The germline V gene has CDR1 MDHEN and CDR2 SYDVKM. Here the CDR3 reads CASTRATGDEQYF. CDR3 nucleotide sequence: TGTGCCAGCACTCGGGCGACAGGGGACGAGCAGTACTTC.

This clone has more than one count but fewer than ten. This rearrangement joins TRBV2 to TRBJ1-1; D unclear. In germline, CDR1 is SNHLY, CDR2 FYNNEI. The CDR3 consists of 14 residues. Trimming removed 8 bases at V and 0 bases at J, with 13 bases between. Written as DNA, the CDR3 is TGTGCCAGCCGCATTGAGGATGTGAACACTGAAGCTTTCTTT. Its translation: CASRIEDVNTEAFF.

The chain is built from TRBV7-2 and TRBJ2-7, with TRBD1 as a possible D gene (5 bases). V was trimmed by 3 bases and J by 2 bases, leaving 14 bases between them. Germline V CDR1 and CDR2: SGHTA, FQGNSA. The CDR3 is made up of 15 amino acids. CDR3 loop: CASSFTGDSTYEQYF. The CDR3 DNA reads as TGTGCCAGCAGCTTCACAGGAGACTCGACCTACGAGCAGTACTTC.

DNA for the CDR3: TGTGCCAGCAGCTTTGGACTAGCGGGAGCCGGGGCCAACGTCCTGACTTTC. Encoded protein: CASSFGLAGAGANVLTF. The gene calls are TRBV7-8 and TRBJ2-6; 13 bases agree with TRBD2. Germline CDR1 is SGHVS and CDR2 is FQNEAQ. This CDR3 is 17 amino acids long. The V and J ends lost 3 bases and 4 bases, in that order; junction bases with no gene match: 3. Drawing the rest from reference TRBV7-8 and TRBJ2-6, the complete variable domain is GAGVSQSPRYKVAKRGQDVALRCDPISGHVSLFWYQQALGQGPEFLTYFQNEAQLDKSGLPSDRFFAERPEGSVSTLKIQRTQQEDSAVYLCASSFGLAGAGANVLTFGAGSRLTVL.

The CDR3 DNA reads as TGTGCCAGCAGCCAGGGGGGAAAGAGGACTTTCTTT. Translating it yields CASSQGGKRTFF. The chain recombines TRBV11-2 with TRBJ1-1; TRBD1 aligns across 7 bases. The CDR3 has 12 amino acids. The V segment lost 5 bases and the J segment 12 bases; nucleotides outside the gene matches: 9. Germline CDR1 and CDR2: SGHAT and FQNNGV.

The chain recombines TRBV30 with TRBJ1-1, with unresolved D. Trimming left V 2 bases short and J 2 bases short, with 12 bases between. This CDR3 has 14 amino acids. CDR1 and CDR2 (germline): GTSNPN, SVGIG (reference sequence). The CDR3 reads CAWSPRRENTEAFF. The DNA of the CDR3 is TGTGCCTGGAGTCCTCGACGGGAAAACACTGAAGCTTTCTTT.

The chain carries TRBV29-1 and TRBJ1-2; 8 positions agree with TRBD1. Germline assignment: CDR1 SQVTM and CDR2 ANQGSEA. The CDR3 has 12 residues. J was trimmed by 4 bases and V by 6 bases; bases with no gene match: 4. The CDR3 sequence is CSVADRAYGYTF. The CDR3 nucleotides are TGCAGCGTGGCGGACAGGGCCTATGGCTACACCTTC.

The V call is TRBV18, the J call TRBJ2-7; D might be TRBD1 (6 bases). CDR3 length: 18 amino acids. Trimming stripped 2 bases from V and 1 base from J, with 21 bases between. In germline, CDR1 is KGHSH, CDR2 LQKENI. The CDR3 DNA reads TGTGCCAGCTCACCAGAATGGGCTTGGGGGCCTGAATCCTACGAGCAGTACTTC. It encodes CASSPEWAWGPESYEQYF.

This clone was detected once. The CDR3 bases are TGTGCCAGCAGCAGAACAGGGGGCACCGGGGAGCTGTTTTTT. Translation: CASSRTGGTGELFF. The rearrangement joins TRBV7-3 to TRBJ2-2, with TRBD1 identical over 8 bases. With V trimmed by 5 bases and J by 4 bases, 3 bases remained unmatched. Germline V gives CDR1 SGHTA, CDR2 FQGTGA. This CDR3 comprises 14 residues.

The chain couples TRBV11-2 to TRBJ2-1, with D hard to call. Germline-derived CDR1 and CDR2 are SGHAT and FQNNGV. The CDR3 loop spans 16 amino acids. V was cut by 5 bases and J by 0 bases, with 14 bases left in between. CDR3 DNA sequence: TGTGCCAGCAGCCTGACTCGACCCAGCTCCTACAATGAGCAGTTCTTC. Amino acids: CASSLTRPSSYNEQFF.

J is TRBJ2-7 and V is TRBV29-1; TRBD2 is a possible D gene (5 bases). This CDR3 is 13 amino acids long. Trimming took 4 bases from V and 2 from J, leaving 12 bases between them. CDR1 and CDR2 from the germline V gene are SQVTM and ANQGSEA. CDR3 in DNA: TGCAGCGTTGTAGTCCGGGAACCCTACGAGCAGTACTTC. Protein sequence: CSVVVREPYEQYF.